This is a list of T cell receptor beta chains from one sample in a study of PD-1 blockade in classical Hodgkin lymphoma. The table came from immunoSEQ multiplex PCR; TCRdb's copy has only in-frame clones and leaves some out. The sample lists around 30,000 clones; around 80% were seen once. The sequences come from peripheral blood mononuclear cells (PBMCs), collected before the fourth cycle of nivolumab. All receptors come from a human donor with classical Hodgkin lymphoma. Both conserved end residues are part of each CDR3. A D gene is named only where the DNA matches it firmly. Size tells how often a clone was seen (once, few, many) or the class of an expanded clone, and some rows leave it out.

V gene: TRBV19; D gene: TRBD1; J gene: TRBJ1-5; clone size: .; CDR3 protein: CASSILRTGSNQPQHF; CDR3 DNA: TGTGCCAGTAGTATCCTCAGGACAGGGAGTAATCAGCCCCAGCATTTT
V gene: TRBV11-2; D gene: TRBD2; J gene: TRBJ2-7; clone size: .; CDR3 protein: CASSRGLAGTYEQYF; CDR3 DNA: TGTGCCAGCAGCCGGGGACTAGCGGGGACCTACGAGCAGTACTTC
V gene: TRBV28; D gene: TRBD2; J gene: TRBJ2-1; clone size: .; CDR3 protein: CASITGLAGFGEQFF; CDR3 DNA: TGTGCCAGCATTACGGGACTAGCGGGCTTCGGTGAGCAGTTCTTC
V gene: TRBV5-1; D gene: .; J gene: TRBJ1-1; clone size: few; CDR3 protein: CASSPRGLLNTEAFF; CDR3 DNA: TGCGCCAGCAGCCCTAGGGGACTCCTGAACACTGAAGCTTTCTTT
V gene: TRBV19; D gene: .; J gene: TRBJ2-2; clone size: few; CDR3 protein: CASSAWPTGELFF; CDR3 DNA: TGTGCCAGTAGTGCGTGGCCGACCGGGGAGCTGTTTTTT
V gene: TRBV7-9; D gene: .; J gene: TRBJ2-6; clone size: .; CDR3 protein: CASSLRLSGANVLTF; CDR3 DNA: TGTGCCAGCAGCTTACGGCTGTCTGGGGCCAACGTCCTGACTTTC
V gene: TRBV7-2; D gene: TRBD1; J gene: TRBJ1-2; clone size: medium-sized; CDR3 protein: CASSLGPQGDGYTF; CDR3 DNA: TGTGCCAGCAGCTTAGGCCCACAGGGGGATGGCTACACCTTC
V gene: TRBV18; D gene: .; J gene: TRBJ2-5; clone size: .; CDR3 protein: CASSPFEGQETQYF; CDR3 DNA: TGTGCCAGCTCACCATTCGAGGGCCAAGAGACCCAGTACTTC
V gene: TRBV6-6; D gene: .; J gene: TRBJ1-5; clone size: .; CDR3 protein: CASSYPERDQPQHF; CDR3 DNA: TGTGCCAGCAGTTACCCGGAAAGGGATCAGCCCCAGCATTTT
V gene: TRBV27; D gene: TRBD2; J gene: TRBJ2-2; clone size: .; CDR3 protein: CASSFLRGVRTGELFF; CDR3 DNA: TGTGCCAGCAGTTTTCTTCGGGGGGTCCGCACCGGGGAGCTGTTTTTT
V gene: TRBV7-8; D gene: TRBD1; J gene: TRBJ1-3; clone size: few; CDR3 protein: CASSLVGQGVGGNTIYF; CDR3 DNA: TGTGCCAGCAGCTTAGTTGGTCAGGGGGTGGGAGGAAACACCATATATTTT
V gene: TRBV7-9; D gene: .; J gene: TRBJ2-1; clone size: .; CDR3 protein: CASSPRNEQFF; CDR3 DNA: TGTGCCAGCAGCCCCCGCAATGAGCAGTTCTTC
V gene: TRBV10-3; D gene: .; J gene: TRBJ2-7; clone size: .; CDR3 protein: CAIQGGGDEQYF; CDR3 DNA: TGTGCCATCCAAGGGGGGGGCGACGAGCAGTACTTC
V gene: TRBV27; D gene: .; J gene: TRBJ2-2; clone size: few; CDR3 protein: CAFLAGPNTGELFF; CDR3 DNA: TGTGCCTTCCTCGCAGGACCTAACACCGGGGAGCTGTTTTTT
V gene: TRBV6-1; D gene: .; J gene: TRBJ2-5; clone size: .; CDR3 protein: CASAGTRQETQYF; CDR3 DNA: TGTGCCAGCGCCGGGACCCGACAAGAGACCCAGTACTTC
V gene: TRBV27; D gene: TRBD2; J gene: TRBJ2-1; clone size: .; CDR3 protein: CASSLGGRANNEQFF; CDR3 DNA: TGTGCCAGCAGTTTAGGCGGGAGGGCTAACAATGAGCAGTTCTTC
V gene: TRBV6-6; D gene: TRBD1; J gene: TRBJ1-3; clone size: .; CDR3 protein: CASKVDRAYSGNTIYF; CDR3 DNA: TGTGCCAGCAAGGTGGACAGGGCCTACTCTGGAAACACCATATATTTT
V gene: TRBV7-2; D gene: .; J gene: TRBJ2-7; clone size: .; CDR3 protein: CASSLVSVSYEQYF; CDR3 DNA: TGTGCCAGCAGCTTAGTTAGCGTCTCCTACGAGCAGTACTTC
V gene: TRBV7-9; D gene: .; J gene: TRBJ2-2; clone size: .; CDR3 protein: CASSAYRVGKDTGELFF; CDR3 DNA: TGTGCCAGCAGCGCCTACAGGGTCGGTAAAGACACCGGGGAGCTGTTTTTT
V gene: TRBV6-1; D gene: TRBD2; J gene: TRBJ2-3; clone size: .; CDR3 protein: CASSVSGKQYF; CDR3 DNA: TGTGCCAGCAGTGTTAGCGGGAAGCAGTATTTT
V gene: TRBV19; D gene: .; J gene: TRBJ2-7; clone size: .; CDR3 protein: CASSIGTGYYEQYF; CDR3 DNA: TGTGCCAGTAGTATAGGTACAGGGTACTACGAGCAGTACTTC
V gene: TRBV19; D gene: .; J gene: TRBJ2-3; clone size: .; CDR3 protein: CASSIRGSTDTQYF; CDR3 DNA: TGTGCCAGTAGTATTAGGGGCAGCACAGATACGCAGTATTTT
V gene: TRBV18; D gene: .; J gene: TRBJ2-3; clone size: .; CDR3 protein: CASSPRDSDFSTDTQYF; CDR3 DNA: TGTGCCAGCTCACCGCGGGACAGTGACTTTAGCACAGATACGCAGTATTTT
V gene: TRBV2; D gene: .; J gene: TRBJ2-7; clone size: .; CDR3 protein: CASSDSSSTYEQYF; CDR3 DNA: TGTGCCAGCAGTGATTCTAGCAGCACCTACGAGCAGTACTTC
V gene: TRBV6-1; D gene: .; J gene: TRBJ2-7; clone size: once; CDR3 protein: CASRADLTSWEQYF; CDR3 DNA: TGTGCCAGCAGGGCCGACTTAACTTCCTGGGAGCAGTACTTC
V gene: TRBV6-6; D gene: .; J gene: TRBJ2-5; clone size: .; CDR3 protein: CATNDGRNQETQYF; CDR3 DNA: TGTGCCACCAACGACGGGAGAAACCAAGAGACCCAGTACTTC
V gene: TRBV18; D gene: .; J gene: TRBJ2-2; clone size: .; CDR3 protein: CASSLLGDTGELFF; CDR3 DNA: TGTGCCAGCTCACTCCTAGGCGACACCGGGGAGCTGTTTTTT
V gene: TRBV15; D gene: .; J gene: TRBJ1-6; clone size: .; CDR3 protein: CATSREAGWNSPLHF; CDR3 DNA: TGTGCCACCAGCAGAGAGGCAGGATGGAATTCACCCCTCCACTTT
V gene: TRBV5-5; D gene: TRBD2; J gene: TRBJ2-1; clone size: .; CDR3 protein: CASSPRPGTSLDEQFF; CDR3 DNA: TGTGCCAGCAGCCCCCGCCCCGGGACTAGCTTAGATGAGCAGTTCTTC
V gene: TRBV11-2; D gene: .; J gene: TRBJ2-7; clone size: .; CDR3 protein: CASSPEGTGQGEYEQYF; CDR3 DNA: TGTGCCAGCAGCCCAGAGGGGACCGGGCAAGGGGAGTACGAGCAGTACTTC
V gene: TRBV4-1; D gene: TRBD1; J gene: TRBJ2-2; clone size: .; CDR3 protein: CASSPGQGAITGELFF; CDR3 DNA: TGCGCCAGCAGCCCAGGACAGGGGGCAATTACCGGGGAGCTGTTTTTT
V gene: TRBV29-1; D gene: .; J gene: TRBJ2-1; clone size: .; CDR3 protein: CSVVRPGLWSNEQFF; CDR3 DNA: TGCAGCGTCGTGAGGCCGGGACTTTGGAGCAATGAGCAGTTCTTC
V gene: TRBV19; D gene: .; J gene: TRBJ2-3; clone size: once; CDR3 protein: CASSTTRQDTQYF; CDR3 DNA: TGTGCCAGTAGTACCACTAGACAAGATACGCAGTATTTT
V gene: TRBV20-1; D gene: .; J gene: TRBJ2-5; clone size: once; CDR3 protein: CSASIGFTQYF; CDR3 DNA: TGCAGTGCTAGTATTGGGTTCACCCAGTACTTC
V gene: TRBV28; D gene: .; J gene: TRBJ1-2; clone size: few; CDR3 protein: CASTRGYGYTF; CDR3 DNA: TGTGCCAGCACCAGGGGTTACGGCTACACCTTC
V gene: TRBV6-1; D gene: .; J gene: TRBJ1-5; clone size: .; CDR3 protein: CASSPSNQPQHF; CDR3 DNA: TGTGCCAGCAGCCCTAGCAATCAGCCCCAGCATTTT
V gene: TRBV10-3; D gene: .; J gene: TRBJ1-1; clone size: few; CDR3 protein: CAISEFQGNTEAFF; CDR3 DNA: TGTGCCATCAGTGAGTTCCAGGGGAACACTGAAGCTTTCTTT
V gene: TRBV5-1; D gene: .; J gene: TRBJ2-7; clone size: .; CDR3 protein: CASSERQVSYEQYF; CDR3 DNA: TGCGCCAGCAGCGAAAGACAGGTGTCCTACGAGCAGTACTTC
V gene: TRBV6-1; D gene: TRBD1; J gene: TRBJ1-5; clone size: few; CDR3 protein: CASRAGTASNQPQHF; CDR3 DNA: TGTGCCAGCAGGGCCGGGACAGCCAGCAATCAGCCCCAGCATTTT
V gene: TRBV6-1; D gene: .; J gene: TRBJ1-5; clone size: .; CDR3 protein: CASKNSGVLDQPQHF; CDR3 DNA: TGTGCCAGTAAAAACTCAGGGGTTCTGGATCAGCCCCAGCATTTT
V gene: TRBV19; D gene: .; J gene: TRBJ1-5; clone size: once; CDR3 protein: CASSTLPYTSSNQPQHF; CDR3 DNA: TGTGCCAGTAGTACCCTTCCTTACACGAGTAGCAATCAGCCCCAGCATTTT
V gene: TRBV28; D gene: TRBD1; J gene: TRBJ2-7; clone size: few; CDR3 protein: CASTADFGQGSISYEQYF; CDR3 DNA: TGTGCCAGCACGGCCGATTTCGGACAGGGCTCGATCTCCTACGAGCAGTACTTC
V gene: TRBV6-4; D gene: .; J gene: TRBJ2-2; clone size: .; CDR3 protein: CASIVLEHRGAVF; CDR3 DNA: TGTGCCAGCATCGTACTCGAACACCGGGGAGCTGTTTTT
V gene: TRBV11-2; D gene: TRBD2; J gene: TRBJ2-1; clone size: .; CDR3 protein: CASSSGLAGQTYNEQFF; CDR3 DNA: TGTGCCAGCAGCTCGGGACTAGCGGGACAAACCTACAATGAGCAGTTCTTC
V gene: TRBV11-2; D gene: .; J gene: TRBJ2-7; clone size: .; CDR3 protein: CASSLPTGGLEEEQYF; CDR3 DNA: TGTGCCAGCAGCCTCCCGACAGGAGGGTTGGAAGAAGAGCAGTACTTC
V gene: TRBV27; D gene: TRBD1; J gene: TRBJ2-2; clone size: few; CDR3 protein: CASREPAGGFTGELFF; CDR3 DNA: TGTGCCAGCAGAGAGCCGGCAGGGGGTTTCACCGGGGAGCTGTTTTTT
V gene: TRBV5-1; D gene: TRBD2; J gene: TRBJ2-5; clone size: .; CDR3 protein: CASSLGGLAEETQYF; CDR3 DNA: TGCGCCAGCAGCTTGGGCGGACTAGCGGAAGAGACCCAGTACTTC
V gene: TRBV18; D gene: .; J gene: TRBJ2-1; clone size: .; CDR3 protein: CASSLQKSFYNEQFF; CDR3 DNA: TGTGCCAGCTCACTCCAGAAGAGCTTCTACAATGAGCAGTTCTTC
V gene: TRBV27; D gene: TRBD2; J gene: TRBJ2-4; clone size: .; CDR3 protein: CASSRIAGAVKNIQYF; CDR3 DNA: TGTGCCAGCAGTCGCATAGCGGGAGCAGTCAAAAACATTCAGTACTTC
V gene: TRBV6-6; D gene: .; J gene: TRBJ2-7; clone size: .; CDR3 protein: CASRSTAYEQYF; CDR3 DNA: TGTGCCAGCAGATCGACGGCCTACGAGCAGTACTTC